This entry concerns a single T cell receptor (beta chain). The antigen is not known. A junction boundary mismatches the germline segment, possibly from a read error. A modified ARM-PCR protocol with three rounds of nested PCR amplified TCRbeta. TCRdb independently ran MiXCR on the multiplex PCR reads; one entry per CDR3 protein. The sample consists of under 100,000 distinct CDR3 sequences, nearly 70% of them appearing once. The sample is drawn from a study of tumor and adjacent non-tumor tissue in lung cancer. This sample's RNA came from whole unsorted tissue. Donors were chemotherapy-naive, newly diagnosed lung cancer surgical patients in China, August–November 2014. The CDR3 is 17 amino acids. Study-wide results and caveats: Significantly higher TCR diversity was found in tumor than normal lung. Shorter survival was associated with higher TCR diversity in tumors. Normal lung showed higher cumulative top 100 clone frequency than tumor.

This TCR came from a woman in her seventies with non-small cell lung cancer. Sequenced input: lung tumor tissue. This chain links TRBV12-3 or TRBV12-4 with TRBJ2-3; 7 bases agree with TRBD1. The CDR3: CASCLGGPGGATDTQYF. The CDR3 bases are TGTGCCAGCTGTTTAGGGGGCCCAGGGGGAGCCACGGATACGCAGTATTTT.